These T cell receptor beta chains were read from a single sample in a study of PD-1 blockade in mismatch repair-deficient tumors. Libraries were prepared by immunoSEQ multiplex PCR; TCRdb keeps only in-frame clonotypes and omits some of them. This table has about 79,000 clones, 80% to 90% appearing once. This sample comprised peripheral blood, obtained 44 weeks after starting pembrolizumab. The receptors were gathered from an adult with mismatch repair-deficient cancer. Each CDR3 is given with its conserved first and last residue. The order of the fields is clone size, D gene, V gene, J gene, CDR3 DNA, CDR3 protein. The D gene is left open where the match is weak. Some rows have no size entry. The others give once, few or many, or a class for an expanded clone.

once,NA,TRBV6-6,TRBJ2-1,TGTGCCAGCAGTTTAACGGGGCCCAATGAGCAGTTCTTC,CASSLTGPNEQFF
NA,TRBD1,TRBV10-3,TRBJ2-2,TGTGCCACCGGACAGGGGGGTACCGGGGAGCTGTTTTTT,CATGQGGTGELFF
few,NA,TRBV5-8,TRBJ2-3,TGTGCCAGCAGCTCGAGAAATACGCAGTATTTT,CASSSRNTQYF
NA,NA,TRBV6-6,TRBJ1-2,TGTGCCAGCAGATCTGGACCCAACTATGGCTACACCTTC,CASRSGPNYGYTF
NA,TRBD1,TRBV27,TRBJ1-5,TGTGCCAGCAGTACGGGGACAGGGCTTTATCAGCCCCAGCATTTT,CASSTGTGLYQPQHF
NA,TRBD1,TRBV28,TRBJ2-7,TGTGCCAGCAGTTTTCGAGACAGGGTAGTCTACGAGCAGTACTTC,CASSFRDRVVYEQYF
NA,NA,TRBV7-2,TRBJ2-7,TGTGCCAGCAGCCGTCTTGGGGGGTCATACTACGAGCAGTACTTC,CASSRLGGSYYEQYF
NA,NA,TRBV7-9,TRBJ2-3,TGTGCCAGCAACGGGGGCCGAAACACAGATACGCAGTATTTT,CASNGGRNTDTQYF
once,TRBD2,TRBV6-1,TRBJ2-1,TGTGCCAGCAGTGAGGAGGGACTAGCGGGGTACAATGAGCAGTTCTTC,CASSEEGLAGYNEQFF
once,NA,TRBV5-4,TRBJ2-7,TGTGCCAGCAGCTTGGGTGGGAGCTACTACGAGCAGTACTTC,CASSLGGSYYEQYF
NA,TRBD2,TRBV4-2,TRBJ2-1,TGTGCCAGCAGCCACGTGACTAGCGGGATTGGCGATGAGCAGTTCTTC,CASSHVTSGIGDEQFF
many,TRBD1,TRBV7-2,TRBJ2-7,TGTGCCAGCAGTCCCGGCCCGGACAGGGCCTACGAGCAGTACTTC,CASSPGPDRAYEQYF
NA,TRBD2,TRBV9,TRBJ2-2,TGTGCCAGCAGCCCATCCCCTAGCGGGAGGACCGGGGAGCTGTTTTTT,CASSPSPSGRTGELFF
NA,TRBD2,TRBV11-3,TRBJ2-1,TGTGCCAGCAGCTTAACGGCGGGAGCCTACAATGAGCAGTTCTTC,CASSLTAGAYNEQFF
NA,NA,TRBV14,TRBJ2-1,TGTGCCAGCAGCCATTCAAATAGGGCAGATGAGCAGTTCTTC,CASSHSNRADEQFF
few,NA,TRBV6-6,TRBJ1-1,TGTGCCAGCAGCTTAACAGTGGAAGCTTTCTTT,CASSLTVEAFF
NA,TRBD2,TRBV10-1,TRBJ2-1,TGCGCCAGCAGTGAGTCGCTGTCTAGCGGGAGTCTCGATGAGCAGTTCTTC,CASSESLSSGSLDEQFF
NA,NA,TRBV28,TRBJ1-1,TGTGCCAGCCGAGGGGGGTTGAAGAACACTGAAGCTTTCTTT,CASRGGLKNTEAFF
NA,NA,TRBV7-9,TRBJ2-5,TGTGCCAGCAGCTCTATGAAGTCTAGCGTGGAGACCCAGTACTTC,CASSSMKSSVETQYF
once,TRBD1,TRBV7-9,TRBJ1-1,TGTGCCAGCTTCGTTCCAGGGGGAACGAACACTGAAGCTTTCTTT,CASFVPGGTNTEAFF
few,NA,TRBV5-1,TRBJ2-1,TGCGCCAGCAGCTTGGCCGGGGGACCGTCAAATGAGCAGTTCTTC,CASSLAGGPSNEQFF
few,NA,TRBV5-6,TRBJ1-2,TGTGCCAGCAGCTCGGGAAGGAGGAACTATGGCTACACCTTC,CASSSGRRNYGYTF
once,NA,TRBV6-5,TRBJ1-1,TGTGCCAGCAGTTACAGTACGATCTTGGCAGCTGAAGCTTTCTTT,CASSYSTILAAEAFF
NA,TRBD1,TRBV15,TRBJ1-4,TGTGCCACCAGCAGAGAACAGGGGAATGAAAAACTGTTTTTT,CATSREQGNEKLFF
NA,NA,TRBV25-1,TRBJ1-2,TGTGCCAGCAGTGAAGTATGGGGTGGCTACACCTTC,CASSEVWGGYTF
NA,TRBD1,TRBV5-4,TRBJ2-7,TGTGCCAGCAGCTTTTCCACAGGGGTAGACTACGAGCAGTACTTC,CASSFSTGVDYEQYF
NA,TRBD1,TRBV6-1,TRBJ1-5,TGTGCCAGCAGGACAGGGCGTACAAGCAATCAGCCCCAGCATTTT,CASRTGRTSNQPQHF
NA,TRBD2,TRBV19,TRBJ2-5,TGTGCCAGTAGTGCCCACGGGCGGGGGCAAGAGACCCAGTACTTC,CASSAHGRGQETQYF
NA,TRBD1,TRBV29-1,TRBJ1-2,TGCAGCGTATTGACAGGGGGCGCGTTGGTCGATGGCTACACCTTC,CSVLTGGALVDGYTF
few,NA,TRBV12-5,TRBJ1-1,TGTGCTAGTACGGTTCGGGGGGACACTGAAGCTTTCTTT,CASTVRGDTEAFF
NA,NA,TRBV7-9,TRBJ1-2,TGTGCCAGCAGCTTATTCCGGACTGATGGCTACACCTTC,CASSLFRTDGYTF
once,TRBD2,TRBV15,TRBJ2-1,TGTGCCACCTCGGGGGGATGGGACAATGAGCAGTTCTTC,CATSGGWDNEQFF
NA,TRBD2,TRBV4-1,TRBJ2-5,TGCGCCAGCAGCCAGGGACTAGCGGGAGGGATTCAAGAGACCCAGTACTTC,CASSQGLAGGIQETQYF
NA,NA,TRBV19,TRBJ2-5,TGTGCCAGTAGTATATCCGGGACGAAAGAGACCCAGTACTTC,CASSISGTKETQYF
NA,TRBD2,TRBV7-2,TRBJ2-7,TGTGCCAGCAGCTTAGTCGAGGGACTAGCGGGAGTGGGCGAGCAGTACTTC,CASSLVEGLAGVGEQYF
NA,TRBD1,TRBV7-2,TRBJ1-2,TGTGCCAGCAGCGTGGGACAGGGGGACGGCTACACCTTC,CASSVGQGDGYTF
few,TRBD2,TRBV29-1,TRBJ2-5,TGCAGCGTTGACCAGGCAGCGGGAGTTGGAGAGACCCAGTACTTC,CSVDQAAGVGETQYF
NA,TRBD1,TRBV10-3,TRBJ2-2,TGTGCCATCAGGGGACAGGGTGACACCGGGGAGCTGTTTTTT,CAIRGQGDTGELFF
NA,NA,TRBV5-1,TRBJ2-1,TGCGCCAGCAGCTTTAGACAGTTAAACAATGAGCAGTTCTTC,CASSFRQLNNEQFF
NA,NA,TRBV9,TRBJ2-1,TGTGCCAGCAGCGTAGTGTGGGATGAGCAGTTCTTC,CASSVVWDEQFF
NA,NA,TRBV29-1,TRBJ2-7,TGCAGCGTCTTTGACGGGACCTACGAGCAGTACTTC,CSVFDGTYEQYF
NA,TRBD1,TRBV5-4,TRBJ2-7,TGTGCCAGCAGCTTTCCCGGGACAGGGGAGTTAAGCGAGCAGTACTTC,CASSFPGTGELSEQYF
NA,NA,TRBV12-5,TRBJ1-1,TGTGCTAGTGCCGGAGAACCGCTGAGGGCTGAAGCTTTCTTT,CASAGEPLRAEAFF
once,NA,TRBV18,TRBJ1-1,TGTGCCAGCTCACCACCGAGCCTGTTGAACACTGAAGCTTTCTTT,CASSPPSLLNTEAFF
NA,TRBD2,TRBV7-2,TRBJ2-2,TGTGCCAGCAGCTCTGGGAGGGGCGAATATTCGAACACCGGGGAGCTGTTTTTT,CASSSGRGEYSNTGELFF
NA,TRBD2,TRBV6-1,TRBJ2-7,TGTGCCAGCGCCGGGGGGGGCTACGAGCAGTACTTC,CASAGGGYEQYF
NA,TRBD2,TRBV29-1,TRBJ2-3,TGCAGCGCTCATTCCAAGGGCGGGAGTTTGAGCACAGATACGCAGTATTTT,CSAHSKGGSLSTDTQYF
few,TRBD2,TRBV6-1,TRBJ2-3,TGTGCCAGCAGTGGACTAGCGGGAGGGCCGGGGACAGATACGCAGTATTTT,CASSGLAGGPGTDTQYF
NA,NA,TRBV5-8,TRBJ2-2,TGTGCCAGCAGCTTGATCGTTAACACCGGGGAGCTGTTTTTT,CASSLIVNTGELFF
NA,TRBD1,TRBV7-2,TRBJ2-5,TGTGCCAGCAGCTCTCGACAGGGCCCTTCAGCAGAGACCCAGTACTTC,CASSSRQGPSAETQYF
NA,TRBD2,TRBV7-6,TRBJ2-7,TGTGCCAGCAGCTTATTGGTAGCGGGAGCGAATCACTACGAGCAGTACTTC,CASSLLVAGANHYEQYF
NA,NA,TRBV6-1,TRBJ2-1,TGTGCAAGCAGTAAGGGGGAACCTCATTGGCAGTTCTTC,CASSKGEPHWQFF
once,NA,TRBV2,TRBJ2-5,TGTGCCAGCCATATAGAGCGATCGGAGACCCAGTACTTC,CASHIERSETQYF